These 19 T cell receptor beta chains were all obtained from the same sample, sequenced in a study of beta chain features in type 1 diabetes. Reverse transcribing all isolated RNA meant expressed TCRB transcripts were sequenced. Here immunoSEQ multiplex PCR was the method, and the copy in TCRdb shows in-frame clones only, minus some. The sample carries a few hundred thousand clones, roughly 9.8% recorded once. These receptors lack a known antigen. Study-level results: Moderate yet significant TCRB CDR3 shortening was seen in Type 1 diabetes patients in all four CD4+ subsets.

Sequences were obtained from central memory CD4+ T cells from blood. The receptor source for this set is a man younger than 45 with type 1 diabetes.

The V and J genes are TRBV27 and TRBJ2-5, with D possibly called TRBD1 or TRBD2 (5 bases each). Germline V gives CDR1 MNHEY, CDR2 SMNVEV (reference sequence). This CDR3 is built from 13 residues. The V end lost 5 bases, the J end lost 4 bases, and 11 bases lay between the germline ends. Written as DNA, the CDR3 is TGTGCCAGCAGTGTGGTCGGGGCAGAGACCCAGTACTTC. This translates into CASSVVGAETQYF.

In its sample, this clone was seen a few times. In DNA, the CDR3 is TGTGCCAGCAGTTCCGCCGGGACAGGGTTCTACGAGCAGTACTTC. It codes for CASSSAGTGFYEQYF. This chain connects TRBV7-2 to TRBJ2-7, with TRBD1 identical over 9 bases. The junction had 9 bases not matched to a gene; V was cut back by 6 bases and J by 3 bases. This CDR3 has 15 residues. In germline, CDR1 is SGHTA, CDR2 FQGNSA.

This clone was observed at least ten times. CDR3 region: CASSYGGGKSSYEQYF. Here the CDR3 DNA reads TGTGCCAGCAGCTACGGCGGAGGAAAAAGCTCCTACGAGCAGTACTTC. The chain is built from TRBV5-8 and TRBJ2-7, with TRBD2 as a possible D gene (5 bases). V lost 3 bases and J lost 0, with 16 bases in between. The CDR3 length is 16 residues. Germline loops: CDR1 SGHTS, CDR2 YDEGEE. The whole variable domain, filled in from reference TRBV5-8 and TRBJ2-7, reads EAGVTQSPTHLIKTRGQQATLRCSPISGHTSVYWYQQALGLGLQFLLWYDEGEERNRGNFPPRFSGRQFPNYSSELNVNALELEDSALYLCASSYGGGKSSYEQYFGPGTRLTVT.

This clone was seen a few times. The CDR3 spells CASSVGGSGKNEQYF. The CDR3 nucleotides read TGTGCCAGCAGCGTCGGCGGTAGCGGGAAGAACGAGCAGTACTTC. This chain uses TRBV9 with TRBJ2-7; 8 bases are shared with TRBD2. Trimming cost V 2 bases and J 5 bases; bases outside gene matches: 9. The CDR3 length is 15 residues. Germline V gene lookup returns CDR1 SGDLS and CDR2 YYNGEE.

The chain couples TRBV7-2 to TRBJ1-2; D is undetermined. The V end lost 3 bases, the J end lost 8 bases, and 13 bases lay between the germline ends. The CDR3 spans 13 residues. Germline V lookup: CDR1 SGHTA, CDR2 FQGNSA. CDR3: CASSFGPTPGYTF. Here the CDR3 DNA reads TGTGCCAGCAGCTTCGGACCCACACCCGGCTACACCTTC.

Here the CDR3 reads CASSQTLQTGEGRYIQYF. Written as DNA, the CDR3 is TGTGCCAGCAGCCAAACCCTACAGACAGGGGAGGGTAGATACATTCAGTACTTC. The chain employs TRBV5-8 and TRBJ2-4, with D possibly TRBD1 on 8 matching bases. The germline CDR1 and CDR2 sequences are SGHTS and YDEGEE. The CDR3 loop spans 18 amino acids. The ends were cut back, 4 bases at V and 8 bases at J, with 28 bases in the middle.

The chain links TRBV5-4 to TRBJ2-1, with TRBD2 identical over 8 bases. This CDR3 spans 17 amino acids. Germline CDR1 and CDR2: SGHNT and YYREEE (reference sequence). J was trimmed by 4 bases and V by 3 bases; bases with no gene match: 12. The chain's CDR3 is CASSSRSGSGEYNEQFF. The CDR3 bases are TGTGCCAGCAGCTCTCGAAGCGGGAGTGGGGAATACAATGAGCAGTTCTTC. The full variable domain, completed using reference TRBV5-4 and TRBJ2-1, is ETGVTQSPTHLIKTRGQQVTLRCSSQSGHNTVSWYQQALGQGPQFIFQYYREEENGRGNFPPRFSGLQFPNYSSELNVNALELDDSALYLCASSSRSGSGEYNEQFFGPGTRLTVL.

The sample holds a few counts of this clone. V and J are TRBV29-1 and TRBJ2-3; 7 nucleotides line up with TRBD1. The ends lost 3 bases at V and 2 bases at J; junction bases unmatched: 5. CDR3 length equals 14 residues. Germline lookup yields CDR1 SQVTM and CDR2 ANQGSEA. In nucleotides, the CDR3 is TGCAGCGTTGAGGCGACAGGGTCCACAGATACGCAGTATTTT. This encodes CSVEATGSTDTQYF.

CDR3 sequence: CASSLARSSTDTQYF. The CDR3 DNA reads TGTGCCAGCAGCTTAGCTCGTTCTAGCACAGATACGCAGTATTTT. The chain recombines TRBV7-9 with TRBJ2-3, with D unresolved. CDR1 and CDR2 (germline): SEHNR, FQNEAQ (reference sequence). V was trimmed by 0 bases and J by 0 bases, leaving 7 bases between them. This CDR3 has 15 residues.

This clone was recorded a few times. This chain links TRBV28 with TRBJ2-7, with TRBD2 matching over 16 bases. The trim removed 10 bases at V and 2 bases at J, leaving 8 bases unmatched. This CDR3 is built from 16 residues. From germline, CDR1 is MDHEN and CDR2 SYDVKM. CDR3 bases: TGTGCCACCCTGGGACTAGCGGGAGGGGACCCCTACGAGCAGTACTTC. Translating it yields CATLGLAGGDPYEQYF.

This clone was seen a few times. The chain combines TRBV4-1 with TRBJ1-5; 10 bases fit TRBD1. The ends lost 2 bases at V and 2 bases at J; junction bases unmatched: 3. Germline V lookup: CDR1 MGHRA, CDR2 YSYEKL. The CDR3 consists of 16 residues. The CDR3 here is CASSQTGTGGNQPQHF. DNA of the CDR3: TGCGCCAGCAGCCAAACCGGGACAGGGGGCAATCAGCCCCAGCATTTT.

The rearrangement joins TRBV28 to TRBJ1-5; unclear D gene. The length of the CDR3 is 14 residues. Germline V CDR1 and CDR2: MDHEN, SYDVKM. V lost 3 bases and J 6 bases, leaving 12 bases between the germline ends. DNA of the CDR3: TGTGCCAGCAGTTTTTTGGGTAACGGTCAGCCCCAGCATTTT. Translated, it gives CASSFLGNGQPQHF.

This clone was counted between two and nine times. The chain links TRBV5-5 to TRBJ2-7; D is possibly TRBD2 (6 bases). The CDR3 sequence is 15 residues long. V lost 1 base and J 4 bases, leaving 15 bases between the germline ends. From germline, CDR1 is SGHKS and CDR2 YYEKEE (reference sequence). The CDR3 region is CASSLSSQGGYEQYF. For the CDR3, the DNA is TGTGCCAGCAGCTTGTCGTCCCAGGGAGGTTACGAGCAGTACTTC.

This clone turned up a few times. The CDR3 sequence: CASSIPDMGRGYTF. CDR3 DNA: TGTGCCAGCAGTATTCCGGACATGGGCCGCGGCTACACCTTC. This sequence joins TRBV28 and TRBJ1-2, with a possible D match to TRBD1 (5 bases). Germline V gene lookup returns CDR1 MDHEN and CDR2 SYDVKM. V lost 5 bases and J lost 8, with 18 bases in between. There are 14 residues in the CDR3.

Only a few counts were recorded for this clone. V gene TRBV6-6 combines with J gene TRBJ2-1; 7 bases line up with TRBD2. CDR3 size: 16 residues. V dropped 8 bases and J dropped 0; count of bases not matched to a gene: 10. The germline V gene has CDR1 MNHNY and CDR2 SVGAGI (reference sequence). The CDR3, as DNA: TGTGCCAGCTGTTTGCTAGCGGACTCCTCCTACAATGAGCAGTTCTTC. Protein product: CASCLLADSSYNEQFF.

This CDR3 is CASSFSRDRQYF. In DNA form, the CDR3 reads TGTGCCAGCAGCTTTAGCCGGGATCGGCAGTACTTC. This rearrangement joins TRBV7-2 to TRBJ2-7; D might be TRBD2 (5 bases). Looked up from germline, CDR1 is SGHTA and CDR2 is FQGNSA. The CDR3 totals 12 residues. V lost 3 bases, J lost 9 bases, and 12 bases lay in between.

This clone turned up a few times. J is TRBJ2-1 and V is TRBV7-3; 8 positions agree with TRBD2. Germline V lookup: CDR1 SGHTA, CDR2 FQGTGA. Trimming at V came to 2 bases and at J to 4 bases, leaving 4 bases not matched to a gene. This CDR3 comprises 15 residues. DNA of the CDR3: TGTGCCAGCAGCTTAGAACTAGCGGAGTACAATGAGCAGTTCTTC. As protein: CASSLELAEYNEQFF.

This clone occurred a few times. The chain uses TRBV6-6 and TRBJ2-7; 7 bases agree with TRBD1. The CDR3 totals 13 residues. The V segment lost 4 bases and the J segment 6 bases; nucleotides outside the gene matches: 6. The V gene's germline CDR1 is MNHNY and CDR2 SVGAGI (reference sequence). The chain's CDR3 is CASSSEGASEQYF. The DNA of the CDR3 is TGTGCCAGCAGTTCCGAGGGGGCAAGCGAGCAGTACTTC.

This clone was seen only once. This chain links TRBV11-2 with TRBJ2-2; TRBD2 matches at 10 bases. Germline V CDR1 and CDR2: SGHAT, FQNNGV. V was pared by 5 bases and J by 6 bases, with 3 bases of the junction left unmatched. The CDR3 has 14 residues. The DNA of the CDR3 is TGTGCCAGCAGCCCCCTAGCGGGGGCCGGGGAGCTGTTTTTT. Translating gives CASSPLAGAGELFF. The full variable domain, in which reference TRBV11-2 and TRBJ2-2 provide the parts outside the CDR3, is EAGVAQSPRYKIIEKRQSVAFWCNPISGHATLYWYQQILGQGPKLLIQFQNNGVVDDSQLPKDRFSAERLKGVDSTLKIQPAKLEDSAVYLCASSPLAGAGELFFGEGSRLTVL.